The 29 T cell receptor beta chains in this list originate from one sample, sequenced in a study of molecular identifiers for immune sequencing clone quantification. TCRdb itself ran the PCR reads through MiXCR, one entry per CDR3 protein. Of 550,000 to 750,000 distinct CDR3 sequences detected, 20% appear once; the ten largest clones hold roughly 0.83%. The sequencing input was naive CD8+ T cells from blood, with Jurkat cell RNA spiked in. Subset specified: FACS-sorted CD8+CD4-CCR7+CD45RA+ naive T cells. The receptors stem from a human donor in good health. Some libraries in this study had Jurkat cell RNA spiked in.

To note about this clonotype: Just one base apart from a much larger clone, this may be a read error. V is TRBV9 and J is TRBJ2-3; 8 positions match TRBD1. The CDR3 has 14 residues. Germline V lookup: CDR1 SGDLS, CDR2 YYNGEE. This CDR3 reads CASSQDRVTGTQYF. The CDR3 DNA is TGTGCCAGCAGCCAGGACAGGGTCACAGGTACGCAGTATTTT. The whole variable domain, filled in from reference TRBV9 and TRBJ2-3, reads DSGVTQTPKHLITATGQRVTLRCSPRSGDLSVYWYQQSLDQGLQFLIQYYNGEERAKGNILERFSAQQFPDLHSELNLSSLELGDSALYFCASSQDRVTGTQYFGPGTRLTVL.

This clonotype was counted many times. The rearrangement uses TRBV2 and TRBJ2-7; maybe TRBD2 (6 bases). Germline values: CDR1 SNHLY, CDR2 FYNNEI. CDR3 length: 12 residues. The V and J ends lost 8 bases and 1 base respectively, with 9 bases between them. In DNA, the CDR3 is TGTGCCAGCTGGGACTTATCCTACGAGCAGTACTTC. Translated, it gives CASWDLSYEQYF.

The sample holds many counts of this clonotype. This chain links TRBV27 with TRBJ2-1, with D uncertain. The V and J ends lost 6 bases and 8 bases respectively, with 14 bases between them. This CDR3 has 13 residues. CDR1 MNHEY and CDR2 SMNVEV come from the germline V gene (reference sequence). CDR3 in amino acids: CASSRTERHEQFF. The CDR3, as DNA: TGTGCCAGCAGCCGGACCGAAAGACATGAGCAGTTCTTC.

On this clonotype itself: An end of the junction differs from the germline gene, which may be a read error. CDR3 region: CAGSLSGETQYF. DNA for the CDR3: TGTGCCGGCAGTTTATCGGGGGAGACCCAGTACTTC. The J gene is TRBJ2-5, the V gene TRBV27, with TRBD2 as a possible D gene (5 bases). CDR1 and CDR2 (germline): MNHEY, SMNVEV (reference sequence). The CDR3 sequence is 12 residues long.

About this clonotype itself: A much more abundant neighbour one base away suggests this may be a read error. Here the CDR3 reads CASGSGTSGYYNEQFF. Here the CDR3 DNA reads TGTGCCAGCGGCTCGGGGACTAGCGGGTACTACAATGAGCAGTTCTTC. The V and J genes are TRBV7-9 and TRBJ2-1; 12 bases match TRBD2. Germline loops: CDR1 SEHNR, CDR2 FQNEAQ (reference sequence). Trimming at V came to 8 bases and at J to 3 bases, leaving 8 bases not matched to a gene. The CDR3 consists of 16 residues.

The sample holds a few counts of this clonotype. This chain links TRBV2 with TRBJ1-5; D not resolved. CDR1 and CDR2 (germline): SNHLY, FYNNEI. Trimming took off 4 bases at V and 2 bases at J, with 3 bases between the two ends. CDR3 size: 12 residues. CDR3 residues: CASSGRNQPQHF. As DNA, the CDR3 is TGTGCCAGCAGTGGCCGCAATCAGCCCCAGCATTTT. The whole variable domain, filled in from reference TRBV2 and TRBJ1-5, reads EPEVTQTPSHQVTQMGQEVILRCVPISNHLYFYWYRQILGQKVEFLVSFYNNEISEKSEIFDDQFSVERPDGSNFTLKIRSTKLEDSAMYFCASSGRNQPQHFGDGTRLSIL.

This clonotype was seen many times. The genes are TRBV14 and TRBJ2-7; unclear D gene. This CDR3 region has 14 residues. Between the trimmed V and J ends, which lost 5 bases and 0 bases, there was a span of 11 bases. CDR1 SGHDN and CDR2 FVKESK come from the germline V gene. In nucleotides, the CDR3 is TGTGCCAGCAGCACGATGGGAATCTCCTACGAGCAGTACTTC. It codes for CASSTMGISYEQYF.

This clonotype appeared many times. The chain joins TRBV24-1 to TRBJ2-1; no clear D. CDR1 is KGHDR, CDR2 SFDVKD, per germline. The CDR3 runs 13 residues. Trimming pared 0 bases from V and 7 bases from J, leaving 6 bases between. The CDR3 is CATSDLLGNEQFF. The CDR3 region has the DNA TGTGCCACCAGTGATTTGCTAGGAAATGAGCAGTTCTTC.

This clonotype was counted many times. CDR3 sequence (DNA): TGTGCCAGCAGTTACGCGTTCGACAGGCCAGATACGCAGTATTTT. Protein: CASSYAFDRPDTQYF. This chain joins TRBV6-2 or TRBV6-3 and TRBJ2-3; D may be TRBD1 (6 bases). V lost 2 bases, J lost 4 bases, and 13 bases lay in between. The germline gives CDR1 MNHEY, CDR2 SVGEGT. CDR3 length: 15 amino acids.

The chain couples TRBV7-6 to TRBJ2-1; 9 bases are shared with TRBD2. This CDR3 contains 16 residues. V trimming: 5 bases; J trimming: 5 bases; junction bases outside the gene matches: 10. Germline assignment: CDR1 SGHVS and CDR2 FNYEAQ. CDR3 in amino acids: CASSGTVAGAHNEQFF. The CDR3 nucleotides read TGTGCCAGCAGCGGAACAGTAGCGGGAGCTCACAATGAGCAGTTCTTC.

CDR3 residues: CASSFGTSEYNEQFF. DNA of the CDR3: TGTGCCAGCAGTTTTGGGACTAGCGAGTACAATGAGCAGTTCTTC. This chain connects TRBV12-3 or TRBV12-4 to TRBJ2-1; TRBD2 matches 10 bases. CDR3 size: 15 residues. Trimming took 3 bases from V and 4 from J; bases not matched to a gene: 3.

This clonotype was detected ten times or more. The rearrangement joins TRBV9 to TRBJ2-2; D unresolved. CDR1 and CDR2 from the germline V gene are SGDLS and YYNGEE. The CDR3 covers 12 residues. Trimming removed 1 base from V and 3 bases from J, with 1 base in between. CDR3 in DNA: TGTGCCAGCAGCGTATACACCGGGGAGCTGTTTTTT. It specifies CASSVYTGELFF.

A remark on this clonotype: This clone may be a read error of a much larger clone one base away. The V and J genes are TRBV4-3 and TRBJ1-1; perhaps TRBD1 as D (5 bases). Germline assignment: CDR1 LGHNA and CDR2 YSLEER. The CDR3 runs to 14 residues. Trimming pared 0 bases from V and 5 bases from J, leaving 10 bases between. DNA of the CDR3: TGCGCCAGCAGCCAAGACGGGGGGATGACTGAAGCTTTCTTT. This gives the protein CASSQDGGMTEAFF.

The chain is built from TRBV12-3 or TRBV12-4 and TRBJ1-2, with D uncertain. CDR3 length: 14 amino acids. Trimming left V 7 bases short and J 1 base short, with 13 bases between. DNA for the CDR3: TGTGCCAGCACTTTTGGTGGAGGTAACTATGGCTACACCTTC. Protein: CASTFGGGNYGYTF.

The rearrangement links TRBV6-2 or TRBV6-3 to TRBJ2-1; 8 bases agree with TRBD2. CDR1 is MNHEY and CDR2 is SVGEGT in the germline V gene. This CDR3 is 15 amino acids long. V lost 6 bases to trimming and J lost 3 bases; unmatched junction nucleotides: 7. CDR3 bases: TGTGCCAGCAGCAGCGGGAGTCCCTTCTACAATGAGCAGTTCTTC. Residues: CASSSGSPFYNEQFF.

This clonotype was detected ten times or more. This chain joins TRBV7-9 and TRBJ2-2; D gene uncertain. V lost 5 bases, J lost 5 bases, and 12 bases lay in between. The CDR3 is 14 residues long. Germline loops: CDR1 SEHNR, CDR2 FQNEAQ (reference sequence). The DNA of the CDR3 is TGTGCCAGCAGCGCTGGGTTTGGAACCGGGGAGCTGTTTTTT. Encoded protein: CASSAGFGTGELFF.

This clonotype has more than one count but fewer than ten. The chain combines TRBV19 with TRBJ2-7; tentatively, D is TRBD1 (6 bases). Trimming removed 3 bases at V and 2 bases at J, with 14 bases between. Germline V lookup: CDR1 LNHDA, CDR2 SQIVND (reference sequence). The length of the CDR3 is 15 residues. The CDR3 sequence is CASSMYLRGTYEQYF. The CDR3, as DNA: TGTGCCAGTAGTATGTATTTAAGGGGGACCTACGAGCAGTACTTC.

This clonotype was counted many times. This rearrangement joins TRBV27 to TRBJ2-7; 7 nucleotides match TRBD1. In germline, CDR1 is MNHEY, CDR2 SMNVEV (reference sequence). Germline trimming cut 5 bases from V and 3 bases from J; bases unmatched to any gene: 7. The CDR3 is 14 amino acids. As DNA, the CDR3 is TGTGCCAGCAGTCCCCGGGACAGTTACTACGAGCAGTACTTC. Its protein product is CASSPRDSYYEQYF.

This clonotype has ten or more counts. V is TRBV7-2 and J is TRBJ2-7, with 8 bases matching TRBD2. Per germline, CDR1 SGHTA and CDR2 FQGNSA. The CDR3 sequence is 14 residues long. After removal of 2 bases from V and 7 bases from J, the junction contained 7 bases not matched to a gene. CDR3 nucleotides: TGTGCCAGCAGCTTATCCGGGACTAGTAGGGAGCAGTACTTC. The encoded protein is CASSLSGTSREQYF.

The chain is built from TRBV19 and TRBJ1-4; TRBD1 agrees at 9 bases. Germline trimming cut 9 bases from V and 4 bases from J; bases unmatched to any gene: 3. This CDR3 region has 13 residues. Germline CDR1 reads LNHDA; CDR2 reads SQIVND (reference sequence). CDR3 protein: CASAGQGNEKLFF. CDR3 bases: TGTGCCAGCGCGGGACAGGGTAATGAAAAACTGTTTTTT.

At least ten counts were recorded for this clonotype. The chain is built from TRBV12-3 or TRBV12-4 and TRBJ1-1; D not resolved. Between the trimmed V and J ends, which lost 3 bases and 2 bases, there was a span of 7 bases. There are 13 residues in the CDR3. The chain's CDR3 is CASSFGYNTEAFF. CDR3 coding DNA: TGTGCCAGCAGTTTCGGTTACAACACTGAAGCTTTCTTT.

Of note for this clonotype: A much larger clone lies one base from this, so it may be a read error. The gene calls are TRBV30 and TRBJ2-5; perhaps D is TRBD1 or TRBD2 (5 bases each). There are 17 residues in the CDR3. Trimming took 2 bases from V and 0 from J, leaving 19 bases between them. Germline lookup yields CDR1 GTSNPN and CDR2 SVGIG (reference sequence). DNA for the CDR3: TGTGCCTGGAGTCACGAAACGGGACCAGCGGACCAAGAGACCCAGTACTTC. It is translated as CAWSHETGPADQETQYF. Full variable domain (outside the CDR3, taken from reference TRBV30 and TRBJ2-5): SQTIHQWPATLVQPVGSPLSLECTVEGTSNPNLYWYRQAAGRGLQLLFYSVGIGQISSEVPQNLSASRPQDRQFILSSKKLLLSDSGFYLCAWSHETGPADQETQYFGPGTRLLVL.

This clonotype showed up many times. The chain carries TRBV12-3 or TRBV12-4 and TRBJ2-5; no reliable D call. Trimming pared 7 bases from V and 0 bases from J, leaving 3 bases between. The CDR3 sequence is 11 residues long. CDR3 protein: CASTYQETQYF. The CDR3 DNA follows: TGTGCCAGCACCTACCAAGAGACCCAGTACTTC.

This chain uses TRBV14 with TRBJ1-6, with no clear D. The CDR3 loop spans 19 amino acids. Trimming pared 1 base from V and 7 bases from J, leaving 23 bases between. Germline V CDR1 and CDR2: SGHDN, FVKESK. The CDR3: CASSQAVEYTRGLNSPLHF. The CDR3 coding sequence is TGTGCCAGCAGCCAAGCGGTTGAGTACACCCGCGGGCTAAATTCACCCCTCCACTTT. Full variable domain (outside the CDR3, taken from reference TRBV14 and TRBJ1-6): EAGVTQFPSHSVIEKGQTVTLRCDPISGHDNLYWYRRVMGKEIKFLLHFVKESKQDESGMPNNRFLAERTGGTYSTLKVQPAELEDSGVYFCASSQAVEYTRGLNSPLHFGNGTRLTVT.

This clonotype was detected many times. The chain couples TRBV6-2 or TRBV6-3 to TRBJ2-2, with a tentative D call TRBD1 (6 bases). With 5 bases removed from V and 1 base from J, the gap between germline ends came to 8 bases. The CDR3 is 14 residues long. The germline CDR1 and CDR2 sequences are MNHEY and SVGEGT. CDR3 region: CASSRTVNTGELFF. The CDR3, as DNA: TGTGCCAGCAGTAGGACAGTGAACACCGGGGAGCTGTTTTTT.

In the case of this clonotype: A much more abundant neighbour one base away suggests this may be a read error. J is TRBJ2-5 and V is TRBV28; no clear D. CDR1 and CDR2 from the germline V gene are MDHEN and SYDVKM. The CDR3 length is 10 residues. Trimming removed 3 bases from V and 9 bases from J, with 5 bases in between. The CDR3 coding sequence is TGTGCCAGCAGTTTTAAGGCCCAGTACTTC. Its translation: CASSFKAQYF.

This clonotype has more than one count but fewer than ten. The CDR3 region is CASSLGQGHEQYF. DNA for the CDR3: TGCGCCAGCAGCCTGGGACAGGGCCACGAGCAGTACTTC. The chain has TRBV5-1 and TRBJ2-7; TRBD1 aligns across 9 bases. Germline V gene lookup returns CDR1 SGHRS and CDR2 YFSETQ. V dropped 4 bases and J dropped 5; count of bases not matched to a gene: 4. The CDR3 totals 13 residues.

Ten or more counts support this clonotype. V and J are TRBV20-1 and TRBJ2-7; the match to TRBD2 covers 9 bases. The germline V gene encodes CDR1 DFQATT and CDR2 SNEGSKA (reference sequence). The J segment lost 4 bases and the V segment lost 3 bases, leaving 10 bases of the junction unmatched. This CDR3 has 15 amino acids. CDR3 sequence: CSASRAGGLFYEQYF. CDR3 DNA sequence: TGCAGTGCTAGTCGAGCGGGAGGCCTGTTTTACGAGCAGTACTTC.

On this clonotype itself: Just one base apart from a much larger clone, this may be a read error. In nucleotides, the CDR3 is TGTGCCAGCAGCTCCAAAACAGGGGTCACCGGGGAGCTGTTTTTT. This translates into CASSSKTGVTGELFF. The chain has TRBV6-5 and TRBJ2-2; 7 nucleotides agree with TRBD1. Unmatched junction bases numbered 8, after V lost 6 bases and J lost 4 bases. CDR1 and CDR2 (germline): MNHEY, SVGAGI. The CDR3 has 15 amino acids.